A single T cell receptor (beta chain) is shown here with its context. Per the authors' pipeline: Estimates of nucleated cell counts were drawn from the amplification of reference gene primers. The method was immunoSEQ multiplex PCR; TCRdb's version includes in-frame clones alone and lacks a portion of them. That table gives V, J and clone size, and the DNA gave D and trimming. The table has roughly 250,000 clones, 75% to 90% seen once. From germline, CDR1 is SGHDT and CDR2 YYEEEE. This CDR3 comprises 14 residues. J lost 7 bases, V lost 4 bases, and 5 bases had no gene match. This entry is derived from a study of blood T cell repertoires in COVID-19. Study as a whole: COVID-19 samples, acute and convalescent, were from the United States, Italy and Spain. The cDNA or gDNA used as material had been derived from T cells, B-cell-depleted T cells, or PBMCs.

V and J are TRBV5-6 and TRBJ1-6; 7 bases map to TRBD1. This receptor was identified in a woman aged 40 to 55 with acute or convalescent COVID-19. Sequencing was performed on peripheral blood. CDR3: CASSRQGQNSPLHF. For the CDR3, the DNA is TGTGCCAGCAGCCGACAGGGACAGAATTCACCCCTCCACTTT.